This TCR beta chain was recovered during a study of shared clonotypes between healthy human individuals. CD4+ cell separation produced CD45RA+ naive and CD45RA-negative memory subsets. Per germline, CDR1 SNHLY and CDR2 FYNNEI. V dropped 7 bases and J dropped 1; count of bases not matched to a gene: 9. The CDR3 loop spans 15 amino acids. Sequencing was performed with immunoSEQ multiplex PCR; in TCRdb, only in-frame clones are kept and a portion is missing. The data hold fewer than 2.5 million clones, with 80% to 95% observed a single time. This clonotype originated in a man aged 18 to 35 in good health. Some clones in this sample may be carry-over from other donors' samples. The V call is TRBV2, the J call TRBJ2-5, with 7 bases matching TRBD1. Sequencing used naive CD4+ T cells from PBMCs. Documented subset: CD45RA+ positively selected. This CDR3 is CASTGTASAQETQYF. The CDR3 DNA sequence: TGTGCCAGCACTGGGACAGCGAGTGCCCAAGAGACCCAGTACTTC.